The source of this T cell receptor (beta chain) is a study of OX40 agonist ivuxolimab in advanced cancers. This CDR3 has 14 amino acids. Per germline, CDR1 PRHDT and CDR2 FYEKMQ (reference sequence). Trimming left V 3 bases short and J 7 bases short, with 12 bases between. Only in-frame clones appear in the TCRdb table, and some are missing; sequencing was by immunoSEQ multiplex PCR. The sample has approximately 76,000 clones, roughly 90% seen once. The rearrangement joins TRBV13 to TRBJ1-4, with D possibly TRBD1 on 5 matching bases. Sequencing used CD4+ or CD8+ T cells sorted from blood, obtained in a trial of the OX40 agonist ivuxolimab. The sequence was collected from an adult with an advanced solid tumor such as melanoma, head and neck, liver or kidney cancer. The chain's CDR3 is CASSLGGEGEKLFF. The DNA of the CDR3 is TGTGCCAGCAGCTTGGGAGGGGAGGGTGAAAAACTGTTTTTT.